This T cell receptor beta chain appears in the sequencing data of a study of blood T cell repertoires in COVID-19 (dated by TCRdb to the early 2020s). In terms of the full investigation: Collaborator samples came from the United States, Italy and Spain and covered acute and convalescent phases of COVID-19. The material from the prospective study consisted of cDNA or gDNA derived from T cells, B-cell-depleted T cells, or PBMCs. The dataset comprised deeply sampled blood TCRbeta repertoires from subjects exposed to, actively infected with, or recovered from COVID-19. The repertoires were made available in a free public database intended to serve as a resource for research on the immune response to SARS-CoV-2. The samples were drawn from two sources: the first 160 participants of the ongoing ImmuneRACE study, and 1,254 subjects contributed by 6 global collaborators. The sample metadata nearly always contained a de-identified subject ID, COVID-19 status, age in years and sex. Where available, HLA class I and class II types were obtained from metadata supplied by the sample provider rather than from assay-based typing. The study at large found these results: The quantity of clinical and demographic metadata differed by source and by participant and was supplied without curation.

Details on this clone: Its antigen is unknown. No base-level quality is on record; no much larger clone is a single base apart.

Collaborating institutions collected whole blood in K2EDTA tubes following their own protocols. For TCRbeta analysis, collaborators shipped samples as frozen whole blood, isolated PBMCs, or DNA extracted from either of those sample types. TCRbeta CDR3 regions were amplified from genomic DNA using the immunoSEQ Assay, a bias-controlled multiplex PCR. As for how the authors treated the data: The number of nucleated cells in each sample was estimated from the amplification of reference gene primers within the assay. To quantify the absolute abundance of each unique TCRbeta CDR3 rearrangement, sequence reads were collapsed and filtered. Productive Simpson clonality was computed per sample as the square root of Simpson's diversity index over productive rearrangements. TCRdb mirrors the immuneACCESS table, restricted to in-frame sequences. Some clones are absent from its copies; in checked studies, under half trace to an unresolved V gene, and the reason for the others is unknown. The V and J calls and clone size are taken from that table; D and trimming were inferred from the DNA. A total of around 200,000 clones appear in this sample, about 85% of them only once. The ten largest account for about 4.9% of the sample.

Sample: peripheral blood. The source is a woman at least 80 years old with acute or convalescent COVID-19.

The CDR3 in this case is CASSFDHLGRANTEAFF. The bases read TGTGCCAGCAGCTTCGACCACCTGGGCAGGGCTAACACTGAAGCTTTCTTT. Here the chain combines TRBV5-6 and TRBJ1-1, with a tentative D gene TRBD1 over 5 matching bases. CDR1 and CDR2, per the germline V gene, are SGHDT and YYEEEE. Its CDR3 holds 17 amino acids, cysteine through phenylalanine. Just the 51-base CDR3 DNA is kept, in frame starting at base 1. The trim is 2 bases for V and 2 bases for J, with a gap of 19 bases between the germline ends.